This T cell receptor (beta chain) was observed in a study of T cells in localized non-small cell lung cancer. Study findings and constraints: Highest T cell clonality was seen in uninvolved adjacent lung, surpassing that measured in tumor. Higher blood T cell density tracked longer overall survival. Paired adjacent lung recovered a median approximately 57 of the top 100 tumor clones.

The CDR3 covers 14 residues. V lost 2 bases and J 6 bases, leaving 13 bases between the germline ends. Germline CDR1 and CDR2: MNHEY and SMNVEV (reference sequence). Remarks on this clone: What it binds is not known.

Method: immunoSEQ multiplex PCR; TCRdb's copy keeps in-frame clones and lacks some. The data show over 70,000 clones, approximately 91% seen once. The gene calls are TRBV27 and TRBJ2-5, with a weak D call TRBD2 (5 bases). The sample was PBMCs, taken before any cancer treatment. This receptor was identified in a woman aged 40-69 years with stage II squamous cell lung carcinoma. The CDR3 nucleotides are TGTGCCAGCAGTTTAGGGTCCGGGGTTAAGACCCAGTACTTC. This sequence encodes CASSLGSGVKTQYF.